This T cell receptor beta chain was captured by sequencing in a study of T cell responses to AZD1222 COVID-19 vaccine. Assay used: immunoSEQ multiplex PCR; TCRdb lists only in-frame clones, some missing. Among some 180,000 clones, about 90% were seen once, and the ten largest hold approximately 0.49%. Germline V gene lookup returns CDR1 MDHEN and CDR2 SYDVKM. CDR3 length: 14 amino acids. V shed 3 bases, J shed 6 bases, and the junction held 3 bases outside the gene matches. Study-level points and caveats: Clonal diversity may have been underestimated, and the donors were mostly white British, with more females than males.

About this clone: As yet, its antigen is unknown.

This chain joins TRBV28 and TRBJ1-5, with 9 nucleotides matching TRBD1. The receptor was derived from an adult in good health. The specimen was peripheral blood, collected on day 0 of AZD1222 vaccination. CDR3 in amino acids: CASSFWDRAQPQHF. DNA for the CDR3: TGTGCCAGCAGTTTTTGGGACAGGGCTCAGCCCCAGCATTTT.